These 3 T cell receptor beta chains share one sample of origin, sequenced in a study of cytomegalovirus exposure and HLA in healthy donors. TCRdb's copy holds only in-frame clones and misses some; the assay was immunoSEQ multiplex PCR. The sample carries around 63,000 clones, less than 96% recorded once. The sequenced material came from PBMCs. The receptors come from a woman between 18 and 29 years old in good health and CMV-seronegative.

The DNA of the CDR3 is TGTGCCAGCAGCCCCCTTGACACCCTCTACAATGAGCAGTTCTTC. Amino acids: CASSPLDTLYNEQFF. This chain connects TRBV7-9 to TRBJ2-1; D not certain. V gave up 5 bases and J gave up 3 bases, with 14 bases separating them. CDR3 length equals 15 residues. Germline V gives CDR1 SEHNR, CDR2 FQNEAQ (reference sequence).

The genes are TRBV19 and TRBJ1-1; no clear D gene. The CDR3 spans 17 residues. Trimming removed 5 bases at V and 0 bases at J, with 19 bases between. The germline gives CDR1 LNHDA, CDR2 SQIVND (reference sequence). The chain's CDR3 is CASSWPEGGPLNTEAFF. CDR3 nucleotides: TGTGCCAGTAGTTGGCCGGAAGGCGGCCCCCTGAACACTGAAGCTTTCTTT.

The V gene is TRBV7-2, the J gene TRBJ2-5, with 12 bases fitting TRBD2. CDR3 length equals 16 residues. The germline V gene has CDR1 SGHTA and CDR2 FQGNSA. V lost 2 bases to trimming and J lost 6 bases; unmatched junction nucleotides: 7. CDR3 region: CASSLSPSGGGQTQYF. The DNA for the CDR3 is TGTGCCAGCAGCTTATCCCCTAGCGGGGGGGGGCAGACCCAGTACTTC.